This T cell receptor (beta chain) was profiled in a study of blood T cell repertoires in COVID-19. Produced via immunoSEQ multiplex PCR; TCRdb's table is partial and in-frame only. The sample has about 320,000 clones; roughly 90% are singletons. Participants were placed into cohorts based on the clinical history they reported. Two consecutive negative NP/OP PCR tests, clearance, or resolved symptoms defined Cohort 3 recovery. CDR3 length: 20 residues. Losses at the gene ends were 5 bases for V and 6 bases for J; bases not matched to a gene: 23. The V gene's germline CDR1 is MNHNY and CDR2 SVGAGI (reference sequence).

The chain links TRBV6-6 to TRBJ2-1; 9 bases are a match to TRBD1. This sequence originates from a man aged 60 to 75 who had recovered from COVID-19. Sequences were obtained from PBMCs or T cells enriched from blood (not recorded which). CDR3 bases: TGTGCCAGCAGTCCTGTGTCTGCCCCGGGACAGGGTGAGTATTGCAATGAGCAGTTCTTC. Protein sequence: CASSPVSAPGQGEYCNEQFF.